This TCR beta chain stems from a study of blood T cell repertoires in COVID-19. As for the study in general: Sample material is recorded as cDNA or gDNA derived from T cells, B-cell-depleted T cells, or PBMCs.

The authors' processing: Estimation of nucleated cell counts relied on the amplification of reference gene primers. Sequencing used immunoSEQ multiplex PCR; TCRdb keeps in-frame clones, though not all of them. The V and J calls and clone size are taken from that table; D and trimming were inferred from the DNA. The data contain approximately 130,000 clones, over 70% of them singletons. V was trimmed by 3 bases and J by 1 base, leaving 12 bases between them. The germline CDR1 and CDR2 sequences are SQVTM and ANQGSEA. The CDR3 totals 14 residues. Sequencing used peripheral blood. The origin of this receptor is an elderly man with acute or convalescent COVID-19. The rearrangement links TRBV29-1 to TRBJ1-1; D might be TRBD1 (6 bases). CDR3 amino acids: CSVEKQGRNTEAFF. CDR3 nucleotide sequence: TGCAGCGTTGAGAAACAGGGACGGAACACTGAAGCTTTCTTT.